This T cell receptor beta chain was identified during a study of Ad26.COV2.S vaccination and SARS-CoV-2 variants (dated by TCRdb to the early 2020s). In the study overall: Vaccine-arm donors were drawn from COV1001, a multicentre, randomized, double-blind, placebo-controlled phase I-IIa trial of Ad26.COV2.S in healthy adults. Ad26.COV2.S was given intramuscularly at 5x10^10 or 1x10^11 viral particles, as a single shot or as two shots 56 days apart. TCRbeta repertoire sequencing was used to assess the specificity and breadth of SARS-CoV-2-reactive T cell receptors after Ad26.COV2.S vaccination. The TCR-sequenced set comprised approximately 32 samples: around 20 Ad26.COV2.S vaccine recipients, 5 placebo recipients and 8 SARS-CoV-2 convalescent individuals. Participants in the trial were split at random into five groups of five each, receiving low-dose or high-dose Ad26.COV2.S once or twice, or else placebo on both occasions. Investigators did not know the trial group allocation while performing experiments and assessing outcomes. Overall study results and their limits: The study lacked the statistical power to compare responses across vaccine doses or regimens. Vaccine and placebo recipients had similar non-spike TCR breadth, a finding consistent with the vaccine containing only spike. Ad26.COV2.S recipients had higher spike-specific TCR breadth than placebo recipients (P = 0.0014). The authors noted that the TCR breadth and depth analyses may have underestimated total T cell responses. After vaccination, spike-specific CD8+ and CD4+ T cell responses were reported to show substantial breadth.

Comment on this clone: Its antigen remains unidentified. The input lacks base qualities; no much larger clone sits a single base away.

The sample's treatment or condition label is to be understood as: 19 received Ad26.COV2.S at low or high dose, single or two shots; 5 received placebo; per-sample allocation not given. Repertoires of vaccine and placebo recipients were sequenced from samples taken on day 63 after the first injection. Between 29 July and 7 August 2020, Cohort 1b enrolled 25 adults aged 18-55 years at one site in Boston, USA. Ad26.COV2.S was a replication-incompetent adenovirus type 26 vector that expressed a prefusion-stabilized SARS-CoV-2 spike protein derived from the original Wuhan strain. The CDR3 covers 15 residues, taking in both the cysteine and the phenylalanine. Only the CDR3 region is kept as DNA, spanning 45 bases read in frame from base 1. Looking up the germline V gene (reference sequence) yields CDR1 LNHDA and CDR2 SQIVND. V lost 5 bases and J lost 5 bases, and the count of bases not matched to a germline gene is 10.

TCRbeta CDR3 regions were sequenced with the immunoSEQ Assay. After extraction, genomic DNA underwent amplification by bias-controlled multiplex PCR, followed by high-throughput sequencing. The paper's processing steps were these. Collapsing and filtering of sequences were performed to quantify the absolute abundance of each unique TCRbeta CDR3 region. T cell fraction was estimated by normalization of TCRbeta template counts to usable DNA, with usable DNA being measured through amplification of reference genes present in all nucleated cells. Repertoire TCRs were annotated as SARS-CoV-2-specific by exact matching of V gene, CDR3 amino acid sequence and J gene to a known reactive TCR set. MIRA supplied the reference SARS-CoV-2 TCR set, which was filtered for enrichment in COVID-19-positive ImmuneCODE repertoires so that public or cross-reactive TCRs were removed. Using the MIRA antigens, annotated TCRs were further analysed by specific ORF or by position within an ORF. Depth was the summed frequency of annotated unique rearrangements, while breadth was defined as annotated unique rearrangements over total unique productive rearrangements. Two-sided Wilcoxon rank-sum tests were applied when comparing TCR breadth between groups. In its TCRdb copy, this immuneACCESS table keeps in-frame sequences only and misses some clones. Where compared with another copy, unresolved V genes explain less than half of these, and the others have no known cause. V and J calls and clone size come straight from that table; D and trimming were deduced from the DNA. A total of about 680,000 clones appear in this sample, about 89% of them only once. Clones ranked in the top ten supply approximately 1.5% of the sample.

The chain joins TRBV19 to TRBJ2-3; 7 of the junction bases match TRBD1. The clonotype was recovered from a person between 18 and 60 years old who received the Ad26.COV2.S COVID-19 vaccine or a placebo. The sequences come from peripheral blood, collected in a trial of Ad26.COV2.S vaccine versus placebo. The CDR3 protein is CASSRTGVRLDTQYF. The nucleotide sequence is TGTGCCAGTAGTCGAACAGGGGTTCGATTAGATACGCAGTATTTT. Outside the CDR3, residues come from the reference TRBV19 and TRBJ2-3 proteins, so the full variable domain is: DGGITQSPKYLFRKEGQNVTLSCEQNLNHDAMYWYRQDPGQGLRLIYYSQIVNDFQKGDIAEGYSVSREKKESFPLTVTSAQKNPTAFYLCASSRTGVRLDTQYFGPGTRLTVL.